These T cell receptor beta chains were read from a single sample in a study of cytomegalovirus exposure and HLA in healthy donors. Assay used: immunoSEQ multiplex PCR; TCRdb lists only in-frame clones, some missing. Its table records 130,000 to 150,000 clones. Sequenced: PBMCs. The receptors shown here come from a middle-aged man in good health and CMV-seronegative. CDR3s include the opening cysteine and the closing phenylalanine or tryptophan. A D gene is named only where the DNA matches it firmly.

-,TRBV9,TRBJ1-2,TGTGCCAGCAGCCCCTCACCGGAGGGGTTCGGCTACACCTTC,CASSPSPEGFGYTF
TRBD2,TRBV4-2,TRBJ2-5,TGTGCCAGCAGCCCACTAGCGGGCGGTATCCAAGAGACCCAGTACTTC,CASSPLAGGIQETQYF
-,TRBV5-3,TRBJ2-3,TGTGCCAGAAGCTTGTTGGCTTGGTATACAGATACGCAGTATTTT,CARSLLAWYTDTQYF
TRBD2,TRBV7-6,TRBJ2-5,TGTGCCAGCAGCGCCTTACTAGCGGGGGGGACCCAGTACTTC,CASSALLAGGTQYF
-,TRBV6-5,TRBJ1-4,TGTGCCAGCAGGCCGGGTACGACTAATGAAAAACTGTTTTTT,CASRPGTTNEKLFF
TRBD1,TRBV19,TRBJ2-3,TGTGCCAGTACCCCGGACAGGGGAGGGACAGATACGCAGTATTTT,CASTPDRGGTDTQYF
TRBD2,TRBV13,TRBJ2-7,TGTGCCAGCAGCCTTGGGAGGGGCCAGCGGGGGAGAAGCTACGAGCAGTACTTC,CASSLGRGQRGRSYEQYF
-,TRBV2,TRBJ1-4,TGTGCCAGCAGTAATACAGGCCGGGTCAATGAAAAACTGTTTTTT,CASSNTGRVNEKLFF
TRBD1,TRBV9,TRBJ1-2,TGTGCCATCAATCGACAGGGCGATAACTATGGCTACACCTTC,CAINRQGDNYGYTF
-,TRBV7-9,TRBJ1-6,TGTGCCAGCAGCGTTACAGGGTATTCACCCCTCCACTTT,CASSVTGYSPLHF
-,TRBV29-1,TRBJ1-2,TGCAGCATCTCGGTTCTTAACTATGGCTACACCTTC,CSISVLNYGYTF
TRBD1,TRBV6-1,TRBJ1-2,TGTGCCAGCAGTGAAGCCACGATTCGGCCCGGGACAGGGGGGTATGGCTACACCTTC,CASSEATIRPGTGGYGYTF
TRBD1,TRBV27,TRBJ1-4,TGTGCCAGCAGTGGGCACAGGGGAAGGGGAACTAATGAAAAACTGTTTTTT,CASSGHRGRGTNEKLFF
TRBD1,TRBV28,TRBJ1-4,TGTGCCAGCAGTATATTTACAGGGGGCATAAGGGAAAAACTGTTTTTT,CASSIFTGGIREKLFF
-,TRBV10-3,TRBJ2-1,TGTGCCATCAGTGACGGTCTCAATGAGCAGTTCTTC,CAISDGLNEQFF
TRBD1,TRBV6-5,TRBJ1-1,TGTGCCAGCGGGGAGACAGGGGGAACTGAAGCTTTCTTT,CASGETGGTEAFF
TRBD1,TRBV19,TRBJ1-6,TGTGCCAGTATGAACAGGGGAAATTCACCCCTCCACTTT,CASMNRGNSPLHF
TRBD1,TRBV12-5,TRBJ1-2,TGTGCTAGTGGTTTGGTACCGGGACAGGTGACTTCTAACTATGGCTACACCTTC,CASGLVPGQVTSNYGYTF
-,TRBV7-2,TRBJ1-2,TGTGCCAGCAGCTTAGTGATAGGGGTATACGGCTACACCTTC,CASSLVIGVYGYTF
-,TRBV5-1,TRBJ1-2,TGCGCCAGCAGCCCTGATCGGCCAGGATCATATGGCTACACCTTC,CASSPDRPGSYGYTF
-,TRBV28,TRBJ1-5,TGTGCCAGCAGTTTGGGAGGTTATAGCAATCAGCCCCAGCATTTT,CASSLGGYSNQPQHF
TRBD1,TRBV10-3,TRBJ1-1,TGTGCCATCAGCCGACAGGGCGGTACTGAAGCTTTCTTT,CAISRQGGTEAFF
-,TRBV27,TRBJ1-2,TGTGCCAGCAACTCAACTAGGGGGTTGAACTATGGCTACACCTTC,CASNSTRGLNYGYTF
TRBD1,TRBV6-6,TRBJ1-1,TGTGCCAGCAGTTACCCAGGACAGGACACTGAAGCTTTCTTT,CASSYPGQDTEAFF
TRBD1,TRBV7-7,TRBJ2-5,TGTGCCAGCAGCCCCGGACAGGGGCCGCAAGAGACCCAGTACTTC,CASSPGQGPQETQYF
-,TRBV28,TRBJ2-3,TGTGCCAGCAGATCCACAGTAGATACGCAGTATTTT,CASRSTVDTQYF
-,TRBV7-8,TRBJ1-2,TGTGCCAGCAGCTTAGCAGACAGATCCCTCCCCGTTGGCTACACCTTC,CASSLADRSLPVGYTF
TRBD2,TRBV11-3,TRBJ2-5,TGTGCCAGCAGCTCCTCACCAGCGGGGGCGGAGACCCAGTACTTC,CASSSSPAGAETQYF
TRBD1,TRBV7-9,TRBJ1-5,TGTGCCAGCAGCACAGGGGGCTCCAATAGCAATCAGCCCCAGCATTTT,CASSTGGSNSNQPQHF
TRBD2,TRBV7-9,TRBJ2-1,TGTGCCAGCAGCTTGAGCGGGGGGGTCAATGAGCAGTTCTTC,CASSLSGGVNEQFF
TRBD1,TRBV5-5,TRBJ1-2,TGTGCCAGCAGCCGGACAGGGGAAAACTATGGCTACACCTTC,CASSRTGENYGYTF
-,TRBV19,TRBJ1-2,TGTGCCAGTAGTACCCCCTCTCGGCAGGGGCCTAACTATGGCTACACCTTC,CASSTPSRQGPNYGYTF
-,TRBV9,TRBJ1-2,TGTGCCAGCAGCAACCAGATCGGCAGGGCCGAGCTCTATGGCTACACCTTC,CASSNQIGRAELYGYTF
-,TRBV19,TRBJ2-3,TGTGCCAGTAGTAGACAGGGACTTACAGATACGCAGTATTTT,CASSRQGLTDTQYF
-,TRBV4-2,TRBJ1-2,TGTGCCAGCAGCCAAGATAGGTGGTCGAACGGGGGGGACTACACCTTC,CASSQDRWSNGGDYTF
TRBD1,TRBV7-9,TRBJ2-1,TGTGCCAGCAGCGGGGGGACAGGAGAAAACAATGAGCAGTTCTTC,CASSGGTGENNEQFF
-,TRBV4-3,TRBJ1-4,TGCGCCAGCAGCCAAGATCTTGGCAGTTATGAAAAACTGTTTTTT,CASSQDLGSYEKLFF
-,TRBV15,TRBJ2-4,TGTGCCACCAGCAGGCCCGAGCGACAGATCGTGGCCAAAAACATTCAGTACTTC,CATSRPERQIVAKNIQYF
-,TRBV28,TRBJ2-3,TGTGCCAGCAGTTTCGGGGGCACAGATACGCAGTATTTT,CASSFGGTDTQYF
TRBD2,TRBV12-5,TRBJ2-1,TGTGCTAGTGCACTAGCGGGGTCCAATGAGCAGTTCTTC,CASALAGSNEQFF
-,TRBV6-1,TRBJ2-1,TGTGCCAGCAGTGAAGCGCGAGGCAATGAGCAGTTCTTC,CASSEARGNEQFF
TRBD1,TRBV7-9,TRBJ2-6,TGTGCCAGCAGCTCAGGCGTGGGACAGGGGGCGATAGGGGCCAACGTCCTGACTTTC,CASSSGVGQGAIGANVLTF
-,TRBV7-2,TRBJ2-7,TGTGCCAGCAGCTTAGACAAGGGGGGGATTTACGAGCAGTACTTC,CASSLDKGGIYEQYF
TRBD2,TRBV7-3,TRBJ2-5,TGTGCCAGCAGCTTGGGACTAGCGGGGGAAGAGACCCAGTACTTC,CASSLGLAGEETQYF
-,TRBV19,TRBJ1-4,TGTGCCAGTACAGCAGACACCCCTATAGGGAGTGAAAAACTGTTTTTT,CASTADTPIGSEKLFF
-,TRBV5-1,TRBJ1-1,TGCGCCAGCAGCTTGTCTGGGAGGCTGAACACTGAAGCTTTCTTT,CASSLSGRLNTEAFF
-,TRBV7-3,TRBJ2-6,TGTGCCAGCAGCTTAGTAGCTGGATACCTATCTGGGGCCAACGTCCTGACTTTC,CASSLVAGYLSGANVLTF
-,TRBV5-6,TRBJ2-7,TGTGCCAGCCGCCGGGCGGGGCGCAGAGAGCAGTACTTC,CASRRAGRREQYF
TRBD1,TRBV5-6,TRBJ1-4,TGTGCCAGCAGCTCGAGCCTACTGGACAGGGAAAAAGAAAAACTGTTTTTT,CASSSSLLDREKEKLFF
-,TRBV27,TRBJ1-4,TGTGCCAGCAGTTTGGCGGGGGAAAAACTGTTTTTT,CASSLAGEKLFF
TRBD1,TRBV7-9,TRBJ1-6,TGTGCCAGCAGCTCACCCCCGGGACAGGGGCGGAATTCGCCCCTCCACTTT,CASSSPPGQGRNSPLHF
TRBD1,TRBV19,TRBJ2-2,TGTGCCAGTAGTAATCCCGGGACAGGGAACACCGGGGAGCTGTTTTTT,CASSNPGTGNTGELFF
TRBD1,TRBV19,TRBJ2-5,TGTGCCAGTAGTATTGTACCGGGACAGGGGGTAGAGACCCAGTACTTC,CASSIVPGQGVETQYF
TRBD2,TRBV2,TRBJ2-3,TGTGCCAGCAGGAAGACTAGCGGGGGGGCGACAGATACGCAGTATTTT,CASRKTSGGATDTQYF